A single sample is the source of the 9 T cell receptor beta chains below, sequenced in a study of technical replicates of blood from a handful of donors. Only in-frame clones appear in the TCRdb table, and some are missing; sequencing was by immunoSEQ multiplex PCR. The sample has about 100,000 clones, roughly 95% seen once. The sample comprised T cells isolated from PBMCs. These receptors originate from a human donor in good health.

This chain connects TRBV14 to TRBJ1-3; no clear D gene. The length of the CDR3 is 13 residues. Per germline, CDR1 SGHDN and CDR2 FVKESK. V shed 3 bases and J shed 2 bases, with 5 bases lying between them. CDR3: CASSQFTGNTIYF. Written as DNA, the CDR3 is TGTGCCAGCAGCCAGTTCACTGGAAACACCATATATTTT.

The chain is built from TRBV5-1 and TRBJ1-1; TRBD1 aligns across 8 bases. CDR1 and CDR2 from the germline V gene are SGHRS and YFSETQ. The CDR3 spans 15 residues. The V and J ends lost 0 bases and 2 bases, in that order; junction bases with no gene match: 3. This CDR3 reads CASSLAGTGNTEAFF. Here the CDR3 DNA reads TGCGCCAGCAGCTTGGCCGGGACAGGCAACACTGAAGCTTTCTTT.

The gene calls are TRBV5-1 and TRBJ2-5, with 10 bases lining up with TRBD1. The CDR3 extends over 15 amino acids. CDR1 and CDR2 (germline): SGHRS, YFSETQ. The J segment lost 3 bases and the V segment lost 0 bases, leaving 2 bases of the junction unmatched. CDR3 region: CASSLVGTGEETQYF. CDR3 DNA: TGCGCCAGCAGCTTGGTAGGGACAGGGGAAGAGACCCAGTACTTC.

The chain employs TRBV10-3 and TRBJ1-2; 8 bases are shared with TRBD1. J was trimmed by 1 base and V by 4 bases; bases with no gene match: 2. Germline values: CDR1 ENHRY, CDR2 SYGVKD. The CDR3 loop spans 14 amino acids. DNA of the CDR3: TGTGCCATCAGTGCACAGGGGGATAACTATGGCTACACCTTC. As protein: CAISAQGDNYGYTF.

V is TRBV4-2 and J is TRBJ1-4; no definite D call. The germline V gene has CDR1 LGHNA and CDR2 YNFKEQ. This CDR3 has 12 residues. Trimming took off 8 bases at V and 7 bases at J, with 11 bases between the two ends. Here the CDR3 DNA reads TGTGCCAGCCGGCCCGCAGGTGAAAAACTGTTTTTT. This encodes CASRPAGEKLFF.

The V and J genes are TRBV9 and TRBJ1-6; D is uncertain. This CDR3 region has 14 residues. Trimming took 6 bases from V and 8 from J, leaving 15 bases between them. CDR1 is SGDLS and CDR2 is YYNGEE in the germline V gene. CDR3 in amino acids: CASNKAQRDSPLHF. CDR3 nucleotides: TGTGCCAGCAACAAAGCCCAGAGGGATTCACCCCTCCACTTT. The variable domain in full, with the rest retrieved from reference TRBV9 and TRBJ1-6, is DSGVTQTPKHLITATGQRVTLRCSPRSGDLSVYWYQQSLDQGLQFLIQYYNGEERAKGNILERFSAQQFPDLHSELNLSSLELGDSALYFCASNKAQRDSPLHFGNGTRLTVT.

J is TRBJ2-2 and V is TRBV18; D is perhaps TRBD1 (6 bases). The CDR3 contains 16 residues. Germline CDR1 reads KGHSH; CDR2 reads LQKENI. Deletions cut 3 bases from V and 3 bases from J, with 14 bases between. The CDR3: CASSPFEGVHTGELFF. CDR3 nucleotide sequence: TGTGCCAGCTCACCTTTTGAGGGGGTGCACACCGGGGAGCTGTTTTTT.

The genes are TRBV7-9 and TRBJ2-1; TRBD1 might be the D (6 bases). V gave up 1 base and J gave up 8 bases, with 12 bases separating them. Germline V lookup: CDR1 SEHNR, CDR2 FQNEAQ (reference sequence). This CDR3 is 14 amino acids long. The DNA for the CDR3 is TGTGCCAGCAGCTTAGGACAGGACAGCGATGAGCAGTTCTTC. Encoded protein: CASSLGQDSDEQFF.

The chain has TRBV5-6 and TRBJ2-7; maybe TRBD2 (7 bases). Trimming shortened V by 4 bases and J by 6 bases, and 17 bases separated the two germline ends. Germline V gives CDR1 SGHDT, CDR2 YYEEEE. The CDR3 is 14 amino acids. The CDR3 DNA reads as TGTGCCAGCAGCCGGGGGGCAGGGCACGGCGAGCAGTACTTC. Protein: CASSRGAGHGEQYF.